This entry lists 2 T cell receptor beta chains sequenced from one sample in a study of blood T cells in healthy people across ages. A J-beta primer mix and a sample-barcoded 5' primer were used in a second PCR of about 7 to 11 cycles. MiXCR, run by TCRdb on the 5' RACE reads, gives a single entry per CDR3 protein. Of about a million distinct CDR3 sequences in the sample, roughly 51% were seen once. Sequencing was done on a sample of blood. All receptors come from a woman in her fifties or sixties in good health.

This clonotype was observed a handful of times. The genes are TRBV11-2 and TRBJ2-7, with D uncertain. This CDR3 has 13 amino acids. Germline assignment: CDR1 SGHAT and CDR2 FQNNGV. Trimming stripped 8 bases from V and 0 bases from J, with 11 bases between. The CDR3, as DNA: TGTGCCAGCCTTTTACAGAGCTCCTACGAGCAGTACTTC. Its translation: CASLLQSSYEQYF.

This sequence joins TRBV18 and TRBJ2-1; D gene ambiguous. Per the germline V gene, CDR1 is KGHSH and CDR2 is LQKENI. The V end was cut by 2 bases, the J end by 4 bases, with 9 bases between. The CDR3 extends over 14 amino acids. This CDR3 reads CASSPMVLYNEQFF. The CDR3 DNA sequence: TGTGCCAGCTCACCAATGGTGCTTTACAATGAGCAGTTCTTC.